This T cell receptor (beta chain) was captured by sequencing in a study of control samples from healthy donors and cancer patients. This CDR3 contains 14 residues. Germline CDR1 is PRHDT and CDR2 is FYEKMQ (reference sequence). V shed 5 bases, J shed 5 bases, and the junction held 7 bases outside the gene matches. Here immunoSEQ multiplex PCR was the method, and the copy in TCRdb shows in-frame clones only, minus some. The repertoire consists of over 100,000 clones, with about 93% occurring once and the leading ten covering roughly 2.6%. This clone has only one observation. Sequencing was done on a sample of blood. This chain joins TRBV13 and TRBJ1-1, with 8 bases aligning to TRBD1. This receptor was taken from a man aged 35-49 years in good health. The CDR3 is CASSLRTGFTEAFF. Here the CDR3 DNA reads TGTGCCAGCAGCCTCAGGACAGGGTTTACTGAAGCTTTCTTT.